This T cell receptor (beta chain) appears in the sequencing data of a study of Graves' ophthalmopathy and Graves' hyperthyroidism. As regards this clonotype: This could be a read error, since a much larger clone is one nucleotide away. The CDR3 does not end in the conserved phenylalanine or tryptophan, so this is likely a read error.

The TCR beta CDR3 regions underwent amplification from RNA transcripts. The workflow started with a first-round RT-PCR run with HTBI primers and then moved on to a second-round multiplex PCR. TCRdb called the multiplex PCR reads again in MiXCR, with one record for every CDR3 protein. The sample yields roughly 420,000 distinct CDR3 sequences, around a fifth seen once. The sequence came from a young woman with stable Graves' hyperthyroidism. The sample was peripheral blood.

CDR3 region: CSVVGGYGGTGELFY. CDR3 in DNA: TGCAGCGTTGTGGGAGGTTATGGGGGAACCGGGGAGCTGTTTTAT. This chain connects TRBV29-1 to TRBJ2-2, with D possibly TRBD2 on 6 matching bases. V lost 4 bases and J 5 bases, leaving 17 bases between the germline ends. Germline V gives CDR1 SQVTM, CDR2 ANQGSEA. The CDR3 runs to 15 residues.